This TCR beta chain was captured in a study of technical replicates of blood from a few donors (dated by TCRdb to 2016 to 2017). Remarks on this clone: What antigen it recognizes has not been identified. The sample holds no much larger clone one base away, and base qualities are not on file.

Preparation of the library involved the immunoSEQ multiplex PCR assay. This is the immuneACCESS table as TCRdb keeps it, with only in-frame sequences that have V and J called. A part of the clones is gone; compared with another copy, unresolved V genes explain less than half, and the rest is unexplained. Here the sample has about 54,000 clones; 94% occur a single time. The ten largest make up over 0.2% of the sample. This sequence originates from a human donor in good health. The sequencing sample was made of T cells isolated from PBMCs.

The bases read TGTGCCAGCAGCTCGGGACAGGCCGCCCCTGGCTACACCTTC. Its amino acids are CASSSGQAAPGYTF. This chain joins TRBV7-9 to TRBJ1-2; 8 central nucleotides agree with TRBD1. The V end gives up 4 bases and the J end 7 bases, leaving 8 bases in the junction not matched to a gene. The germline V gene (reference sequence) sets CDR1 to SEHNR and CDR2 to FQNEAQ. There are 14 amino acids in the CDR3, from cysteine to phenylalanine inclusive. This entry keeps only the CDR3 DNA: 42 bases, framed from base 1.